This T cell receptor beta chain was sequenced during a study of cytomegalovirus exposure and HLA in healthy donors. Study information: About 80 million unique TCRs from HLA-typed donors were held in an early data release.

V trimming: 2 bases; J trimming: 7 bases; junction bases outside the gene matches: 3. The CDR3 has 13 amino acids. From germline, CDR1 is GTSNPN and CDR2 SVGIG (reference sequence). Primers included in the PCR were 60 Vbeta and 13 Jbeta primers. Measured with immunoSEQ multiplex PCR; TCRdb has only the in-frame clones, and not every one. The sample has approximately 87,000 clones, about 76% seen once. Source material: PBMCs. The chain joins TRBV30 to TRBJ1-5; 9 bases are shared with TRBD1. The clonotype was recovered from a woman between 65 and 79 years old in good health and CMV-seropositive. CDR3: CAWSRQGDQPQHF. The CDR3 DNA is TGTGCCTGGAGTCGACAGGGGGACCAGCCCCAGCATTTT.